This T cell receptor beta chain stems from a study of T cell repertoires in cytomegalovirus infection. Study-level information: Both recently identified HLA-C-restricted and well-studied HLA-B-restricted CMV epitopes were used in the study. Shared public TCR beta signatures pointed to both CMV infection and a matching HLA type. Study-wide points: CMV-specific TCR beta clonotypes restricted by HLA-C dominated the ex vivo response. People with CMV and the relevant HLA were identified by cumulative public TCR beta family frequency.

TCRdb ran MiXCR on the reads and lists one entry per CDR3 protein. The sample yields approximately 110,000 distinct CDR3 sequences, around 45% seen once. This CDR3 comprises 13 residues. Germline CDR1 and CDR2: MNHNS and SASEGT. V lost 6 bases to trimming and J lost 8 bases; unmatched junction nucleotides: 7. This clonotype showed up many times. Its target is unknown. The input for sequencing was CD8+ T cells from cultured PBMCs, taken from culture after CMV antigen stimulation. This TCR was recovered from a human donor in good health (CMV status not recorded). Some clones in this sample may be carry-over from other donors' samples. The gene calls are TRBV6-1 and TRBJ1-2; 9 bases map to TRBD1. CDR3 bases: TGTGCCAGCAGGATCGGGACAGGGAGGGGCTACACCTTC. Amino acids: CASRIGTGRGYTF.